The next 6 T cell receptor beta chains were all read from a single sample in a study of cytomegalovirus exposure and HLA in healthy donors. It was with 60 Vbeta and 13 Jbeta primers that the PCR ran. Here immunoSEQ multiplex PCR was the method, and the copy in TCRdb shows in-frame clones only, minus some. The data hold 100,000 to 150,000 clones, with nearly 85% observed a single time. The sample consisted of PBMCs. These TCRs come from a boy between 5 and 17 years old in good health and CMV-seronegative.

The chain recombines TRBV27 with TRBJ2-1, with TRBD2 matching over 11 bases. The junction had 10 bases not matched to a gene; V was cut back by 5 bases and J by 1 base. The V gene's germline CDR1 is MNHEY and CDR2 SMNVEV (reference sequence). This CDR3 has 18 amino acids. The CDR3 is CASSTRTSGLISYNEQFF. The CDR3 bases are TGTGCCAGCAGTACTCGGACTAGCGGGCTTATTTCCTACAATGAGCAGTTCTTC.

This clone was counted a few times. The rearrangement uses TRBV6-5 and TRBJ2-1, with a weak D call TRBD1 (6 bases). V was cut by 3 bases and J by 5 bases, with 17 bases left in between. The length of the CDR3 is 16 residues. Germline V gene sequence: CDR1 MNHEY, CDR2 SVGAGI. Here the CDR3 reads CASSYGGGRGHNEQFF. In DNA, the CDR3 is TGTGCCAGCAGTTATGGTGGGGGCCGCGGGCACAATGAGCAGTTCTTC.

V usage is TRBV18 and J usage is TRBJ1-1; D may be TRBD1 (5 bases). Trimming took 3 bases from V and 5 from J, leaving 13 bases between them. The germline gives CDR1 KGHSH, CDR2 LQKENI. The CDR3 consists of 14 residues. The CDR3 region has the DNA TGTGCCAGCTCACCCGGACATGCCCTTACTGAAGCTTTCTTT. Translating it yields CASSPGHALTEAFF.

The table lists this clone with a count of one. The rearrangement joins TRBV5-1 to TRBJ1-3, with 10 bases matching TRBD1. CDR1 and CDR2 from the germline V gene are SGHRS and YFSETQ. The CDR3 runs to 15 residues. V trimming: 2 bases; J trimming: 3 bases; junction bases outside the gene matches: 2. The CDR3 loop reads CASSFGTGDGNTIYF. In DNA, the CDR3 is TGCGCCAGCAGCTTCGGGACAGGGGATGGAAACACCATATATTTT.

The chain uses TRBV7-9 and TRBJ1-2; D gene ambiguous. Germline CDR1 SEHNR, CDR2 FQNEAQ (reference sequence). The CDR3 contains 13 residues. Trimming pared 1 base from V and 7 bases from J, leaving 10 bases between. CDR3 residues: CASSLVGSSGYTF. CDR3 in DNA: TGTGCCAGCAGCTTAGTAGGTAGCTCTGGCTACACCTTC.

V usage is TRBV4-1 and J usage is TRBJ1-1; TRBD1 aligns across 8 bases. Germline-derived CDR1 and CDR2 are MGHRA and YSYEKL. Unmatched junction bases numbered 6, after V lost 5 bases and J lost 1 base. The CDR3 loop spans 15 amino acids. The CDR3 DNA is TGCGCCAGCAGCTCCCGGACAGGGAAGAACACTGAAGCTTTCTTT. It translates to CASSSRTGKNTEAFF.